This TCR beta chain was obtained from a study of long-term antiretroviral therapy in people with HIV. Survey-level resolution applied to immunoSEQ assay v3.0. TCRdb's table, derived via immunoSEQ multiplex PCR, lists solely in-frame clones and lacks some. The sample consists of roughly 37,000 clones, 80% of them appearing once. This clone was detected only once. The TCR was taken from a man aged 25 to 40 with HIV. The input for sequencing was unsorted PBMCs, taken 3.4 years after starting antiretroviral therapy.

Here the CDR3 reads CASSIYVRGDTQYF. CDR3 nucleotide sequence: TGTGCCAGTAGTATCTACGTAAGGGGAGATACGCAGTATTTT. The rearrangement uses TRBV19 and TRBJ2-3; possibly TRBD1 for D (5 bases). This CDR3 contains 14 residues. Trimming cost V 3 bases and J 5 bases, with 12 bases left between them. The germline CDR1 and CDR2 sequences are LNHDA and SQIVND (reference sequence).